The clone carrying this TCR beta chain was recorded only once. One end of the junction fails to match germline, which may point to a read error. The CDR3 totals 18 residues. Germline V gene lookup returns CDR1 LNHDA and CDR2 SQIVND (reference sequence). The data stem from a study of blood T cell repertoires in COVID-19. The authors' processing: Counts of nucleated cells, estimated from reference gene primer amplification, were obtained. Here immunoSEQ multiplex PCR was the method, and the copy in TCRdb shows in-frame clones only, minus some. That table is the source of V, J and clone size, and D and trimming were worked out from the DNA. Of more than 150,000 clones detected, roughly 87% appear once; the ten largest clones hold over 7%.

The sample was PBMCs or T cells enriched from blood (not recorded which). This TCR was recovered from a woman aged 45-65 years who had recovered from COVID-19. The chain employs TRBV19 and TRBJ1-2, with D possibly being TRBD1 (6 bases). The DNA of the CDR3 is TGTGTCAGTAGTATAGAGGCTCGGCGACAGGATCCAAACTATGGCTACACCTTC. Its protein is CVSSIEARRQDPNYGYTF.